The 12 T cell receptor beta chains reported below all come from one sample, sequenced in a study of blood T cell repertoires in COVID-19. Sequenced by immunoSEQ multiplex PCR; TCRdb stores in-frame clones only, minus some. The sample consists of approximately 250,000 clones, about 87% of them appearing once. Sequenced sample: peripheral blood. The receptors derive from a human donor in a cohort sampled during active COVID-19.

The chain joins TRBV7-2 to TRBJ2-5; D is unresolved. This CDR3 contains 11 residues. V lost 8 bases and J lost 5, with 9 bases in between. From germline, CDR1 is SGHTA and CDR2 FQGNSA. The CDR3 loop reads CASDHGETQYF. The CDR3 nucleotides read TGTGCCAGCGACCACGGGGAGACCCAGTACTTC.

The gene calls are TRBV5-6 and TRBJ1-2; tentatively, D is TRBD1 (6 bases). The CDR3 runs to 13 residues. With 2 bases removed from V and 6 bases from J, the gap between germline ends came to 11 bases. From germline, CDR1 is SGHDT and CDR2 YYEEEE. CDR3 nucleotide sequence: TGTGCCAGCAGCTTCTCAGGGGTCAATGGCTACACCTTC. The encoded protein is CASSFSGVNGYTF.

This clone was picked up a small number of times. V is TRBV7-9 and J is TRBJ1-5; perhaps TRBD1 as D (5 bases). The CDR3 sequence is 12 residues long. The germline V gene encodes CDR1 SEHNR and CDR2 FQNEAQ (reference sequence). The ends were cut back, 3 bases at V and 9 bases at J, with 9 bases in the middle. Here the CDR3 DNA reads TGTGCCAGCAGCTTGGGGCTCGGGCCCCAGCATTTT. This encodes CASSLGLGPQHF.

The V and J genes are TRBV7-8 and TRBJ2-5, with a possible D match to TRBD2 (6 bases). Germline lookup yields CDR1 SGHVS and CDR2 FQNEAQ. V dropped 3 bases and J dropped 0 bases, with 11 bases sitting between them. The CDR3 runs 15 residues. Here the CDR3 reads CASSFGGANQETQYF. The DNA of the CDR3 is TGTGCCAGCAGCTTTGGCGGGGCGAACCAAGAGACCCAGTACTTC.

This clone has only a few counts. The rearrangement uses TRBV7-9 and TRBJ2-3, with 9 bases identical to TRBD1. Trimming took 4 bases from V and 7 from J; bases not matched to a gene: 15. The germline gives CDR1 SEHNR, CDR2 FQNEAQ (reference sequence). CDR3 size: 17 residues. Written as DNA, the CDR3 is TGTGCCAGCAGCTACGAAGGAGGACAGGGGTCCTCGAATACGCAGTATTTT. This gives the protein CASSYEGGQGSSNTQYF.

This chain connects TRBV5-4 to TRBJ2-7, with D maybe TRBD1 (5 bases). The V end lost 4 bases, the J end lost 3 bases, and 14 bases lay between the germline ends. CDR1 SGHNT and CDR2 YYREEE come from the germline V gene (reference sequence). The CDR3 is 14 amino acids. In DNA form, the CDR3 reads TGTGCCAGCAGCCCCGGACAATCAAGCTACGAGCAGTACTTC. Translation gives CASSPGQSSYEQYF. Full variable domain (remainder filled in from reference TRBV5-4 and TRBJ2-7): ETGVTQSPTHLIKTRGQQVTLRCSSQSGHNTVSWYQQALGQGPQFIFQYYREEENGRGNFPPRFSGLQFPNYSSELNVNALELDDSALYLCASSPGQSSYEQYFGPGTRLTVT.

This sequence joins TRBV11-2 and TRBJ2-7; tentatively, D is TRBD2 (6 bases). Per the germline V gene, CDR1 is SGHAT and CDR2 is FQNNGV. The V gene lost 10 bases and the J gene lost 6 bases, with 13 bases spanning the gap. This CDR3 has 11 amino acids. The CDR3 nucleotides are TGTGCCACCGGTGTGGGGGGCGAGCAGTACTTC. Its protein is CATGVGGEQYF. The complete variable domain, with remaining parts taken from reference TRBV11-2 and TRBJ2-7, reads EAGVAQSPRYKIIEKRQSVAFWCNPISGHATLYWYQQILGQGPKLLIQFQNNGVVDDSQLPKDRFSAERLKGVDSTLKIQPAKLEDSAVYLCATGVGGEQYFGPGTRLTVT.

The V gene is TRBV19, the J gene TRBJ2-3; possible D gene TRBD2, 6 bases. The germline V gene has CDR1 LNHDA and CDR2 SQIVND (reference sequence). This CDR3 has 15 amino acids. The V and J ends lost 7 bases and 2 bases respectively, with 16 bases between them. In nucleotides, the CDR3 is TGTGCCAGTACCCCCTCCGGAGGGCTCACAGATACGCAGTATTTT. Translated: CASTPSGGLTDTQYF.

CDR3 sequence (DNA): TGTGCCAGCAGGATGGGACAGGGGGGGTTGACCTACGAGCAGTACTTC. Its protein product is CASRMGQGGLTYEQYF. The chain combines TRBV27 with TRBJ2-7; TRBD1 matches 11 bases. The ends lost 6 bases at V and 2 bases at J; junction bases unmatched: 9. The CDR3 extends over 16 amino acids. CDR1 MNHEY and CDR2 SMNVEV come from the germline V gene (reference sequence).

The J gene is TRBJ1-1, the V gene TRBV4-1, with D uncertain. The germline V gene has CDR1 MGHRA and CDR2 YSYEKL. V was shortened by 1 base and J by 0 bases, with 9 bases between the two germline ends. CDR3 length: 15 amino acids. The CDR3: CASSQVGRVNTEAFF. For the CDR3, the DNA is TGCGCCAGCAGCCAAGTGGGGAGAGTGAACACTGAAGCTTTCTTT.

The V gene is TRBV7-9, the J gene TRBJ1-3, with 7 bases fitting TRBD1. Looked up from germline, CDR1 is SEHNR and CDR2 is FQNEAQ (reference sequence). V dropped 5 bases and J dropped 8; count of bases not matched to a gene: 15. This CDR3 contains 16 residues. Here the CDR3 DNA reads TGTGCCAGCAGCGCGCCCGAACAGGGGTTCGGTGACACCATATATTTT. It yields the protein CASSAPEQGFGDTIYF. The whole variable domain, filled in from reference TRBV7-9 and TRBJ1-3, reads DTGVSQNPRHKITKRGQNVTFRCDPISEHNRLYWYRQTLGQGPEFLTYFQNEAQLEKSRLLSDRFSAERPKGSFSTLEIQRTEQGDSAMYLCASSAPEQGFGDTIYFGEGSWLTVV.

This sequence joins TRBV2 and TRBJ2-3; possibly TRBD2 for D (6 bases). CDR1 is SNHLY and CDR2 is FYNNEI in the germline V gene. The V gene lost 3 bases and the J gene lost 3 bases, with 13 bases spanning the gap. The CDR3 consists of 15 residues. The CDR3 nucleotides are TGTGCCAGCAGTGATGGAGGGCTTCTAACAGATACGCAGTATTTT. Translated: CASSDGGLLTDTQYF.